The rows below give T cell receptor beta chains drawn from one sample of a study of shared clonotypes between healthy human individuals. Data came from immunoSEQ multiplex PCR; TCRdb stores just in-frame clones and leaves some out. The repertoire includes around 480,000 clones, 60% to 80% of them detected once, and around 12% sits in the top ten. Source material: PBMCs. Receptors originate from a woman aged 40-49 years in good health. Some clones in this sample may be carry-over from other donors' samples. The CDR3 runs from the conserved cysteine through the conserved F or W. Each record gives: V gene, J gene, clone size, D gene, CDR3 DNA, CDR3 protein. D genes are given only for firm matches. Size tells how often a clone was seen (once, few, many) or the class of an expanded clone, and some rows leave it out.

>TRBV30|TRBJ2-5|once|.
TGTGCCTGGAGTCCCAGCGGCGGGGAAGAGACCCAGTACTTC
CAWSPSGGEETQYF
>TRBV25-1|TRBJ2-7|.|.
TGTGCCAGCAGTGAATTGGTCGGAGCCTACGAGCAGTACTTC
CASSELVGAYEQYF
>TRBV5-4|TRBJ2-1|few|.
TGTGCCAGCAGCTTGGGGCAGATTCAGTTCTTC
CASSLGQIQFF
>TRBV7-3|TRBJ2-7|.|.
TGTGCCAGCAGCCCCACGGGGCCATCCTACGAGCAGTACTTC
CASSPTGPSYEQYF
>TRBV9|TRBJ2-7|.|.
TGTGCCAGCAGCGTAACGTCGGACAGAGTGGGCGAGCAGTACTTC
CASSVTSDRVGEQYF
>TRBV18|TRBJ2-7|.|.
TGTGCCAGCTCGCCGGACTACGAGCAGTACTTC
CASSPDYEQYF
>TRBV9|TRBJ2-7|.|.
TGTGCCAGCAGCCCAGGTTTTTTGGCTTACGAGCAGTACTTC
CASSPGFLAYEQYF
>TRBV30|TRBJ1-5|.|.
TGTGCCTGTGAGGGTGGGGTAAAGCCCCAGCATTTT
CACEGGVKPQHF
>TRBV9|TRBJ2-2|.|.
TGTGCCAGCAGCGTTCAGATCACCGGGGAGCTGTTTTTT
CASSVQITGELFF
>TRBV5-1|TRBJ2-1|.|TRBD2
TGCGCCAGCAGCTTGGGGACTAGCGCTTACAATGAGCAGTTCTTC
CASSLGTSAYNEQFF
>TRBV11-2|TRBJ2-1|.|.
TGTGCCAGCAGCTTCCGGGAAATAATAAGGGGCAATGAGCAGTTCTTC
CASSFREIIRGNEQFF
>TRBV28|TRBJ2-7|.|.
TGTGCCGGTGGGGGCATCCACGAGCAGTACTTC
CAGGGIHEQYF
>TRBV7-3|TRBJ2-7|.|TRBD1
TGTGCCAGCACCCACCGGGACAGCCCCTACGAGCAGTACTTC
CASTHRDSPYEQYF
>TRBV30|TRBJ2-7|.|TRBD2
TGTGCCTGGAGTGTTGGGGAGGGCGGCCCCTACGAGCAGTACTTC
CAWSVGEGGPYEQYF
>TRBV29-1|TRBJ2-3|.|.
TGCAGCGCCTGTCCCATTCTAGAAGGACGCGCAGATACGCAGTATTTT
CSACPILEGRADTQYF
>TRBV28|TRBJ2-7|.|.
TGTGCCAGCAGTTTCTTACCCGAGGGGCACGAGCAGTACTTC
CASSFLPEGHEQYF
>TRBV5-1|TRBJ2-3|.|.
TGCGCCAGCAGCCCCCTTCGGGGCACAGATACGCAGTATTTT
CASSPLRGTDTQYF
>TRBV7-2|TRBJ2-1|.|TRBD2
TGTGCCAGCAGCCCTAGCCTACTAGCGGGAGTGGGGGAGCAGTTCTTC
CASSPSLLAGVGEQFF
>TRBV19|TRBJ2-2|.|TRBD1
TGTGCCAGTAACAGGGGGCACACCGGGGAGCTGTTTTTT
CASNRGHTGELFF
>TRBV4-2|TRBJ2-7|.|TRBD2
TGTGCCAGCAGCCAGGTTGAAGCGGGAGGGTCCTACGAGCAGTACTTC
CASSQVEAGGSYEQYF
>TRBV19|TRBJ2-2|.|TRBD2
TGTGCCAGTAGTATGGGCCTAGCGGGAGGAAGGGGAACCGGGGAGCTGTTTTTT
CASSMGLAGGRGTGELFF
>TRBV27|TRBJ2-1|.|.
TGTGCCAGCAGTTTATTGGGCAGGTCCCTCTACAATGAGCAGTTCTTC
CASSLLGRSLYNEQFF
>TRBV7-3|TRBJ2-1|.|TRBD2
TGTGCCAGCAGCTTAAGTGGCGGGAGGACCTACAATGAGCAGTTCTTC
CASSLSGGRTYNEQFF
>TRBV5-4|TRBJ2-3|.|TRBD1
TGTGCCAGCAGCTGGGGACAGGGGGCGACAGATACGCAGTATTTT
CASSWGQGATDTQYF
>TRBV5-8|TRBJ2-2|.|TRBD2
TGTGCCAGCAGCCCCGGACTAGCGGGATATACCGGGGAGCTGTTTTTT
CASSPGLAGYTGELFF
>TRBV5-1|TRBJ2-3|many|TRBD1
TGCGCCAGCAGCGGACAGGGGCAGGGCACAGATACGCAGTATTTT
CASSGQGQGTDTQYF
>TRBV7-2|TRBJ2-1|.|.
TGTGCCAGCAGCTTAGGAGTTAGGGCGGATGAGCAGTTCTTC
CASSLGVRADEQFF
>TRBV6-5|TRBJ1-2|.|.
TGTGCCAGCACCGACCCGGAGGGATTGGGGGTAGGCTACACCTTC
CASTDPEGLGVGYTF
>TRBV10-3|TRBJ2-5|.|TRBD1
TGTGCCATCAGCCCTTGGGGACAGGGAAAAGAGACCCAGTACTTC
CAISPWGQGKETQYF
>TRBV7-2|TRBJ2-1|.|.
TGTGCCAGCAGCTCGGGGATGGAGCAGTTCTTC
CASSSGMEQFF
>TRBV27|TRBJ2-3|once|TRBD2
TGTGCCAGCAGTTTATCGTTTTGGCGGGAGGGCCCAGATACGCAGTATTTT
CASSLSFWREGPDTQYF
>TRBV7-8|TRBJ2-7|few|.
TGTGCCAGCAGCTCCGGCCCAACAGCCTACGAGCAGTACTTC
CASSSGPTAYEQYF
>TRBV9|TRBJ2-1|.|TRBD2
TGTGCCAGCAGCCCAGACAGACTAGCGGGAGAATCGCGGCAGTTCTTC
CASSPDRLAGESRQFF
>TRBV5-1|TRBJ2-2|once|.
TGCGCCAGCAGCTTGGTTAGGGGCTATACGAACACCGGGGAGCTGTTTTTT
CASSLVRGYTNTGELFF
>TRBV28|TRBJ2-7|.|.
TGTGCCAGCAGTTTTGGAGGGCGGGCCTCCTACGAGCAGTACTTC
CASSFGGRASYEQYF
>TRBV14|TRBJ2-1|.|.
TGTGCCAGCAGCCAGGGGAGCGGCTACAATGAGCAGTTCTTC
CASSQGSGYNEQFF
>TRBV4-2|TRBJ2-7|.|.
TGTGCCAGCAGCCAAGTCAGCCGCTCCTACGAGCAGTACTTC
CASSQVSRSYEQYF
>TRBV4-3|TRBJ2-6|.|.
TGCGCCAGCAGCCAAGGAGAGCGAGGCTCTGGGGCCAACGTCCTGACTTTC
CASSQGERGSGANVLTF
>TRBV19|TRBJ2-7|.|.
TGTGCCAGTAGCCTTCGGGCGGGGGCCCACGAGCAGTACTTC
CASSLRAGAHEQYF
>TRBV5-4|TRBJ1-1|.|.
TGTGCCAGCAGCCCCTGGAGGAACACTGAAGCTTTCTTT
CASSPWRNTEAFF
>TRBV5-1|TRBJ1-5|.|TRBD1
TGCGCCAGTAGCATAACAGGGGGCAATCAGCCCCAGCATTTT
CASSITGGNQPQHF
>TRBV2|TRBJ1-1|few|.
TGTGCCAGCAAACAATATATGAACACTGAAGCTTTCTTT
CASKQYMNTEAFF
>TRBV2|TRBJ1-1|.|.
TGTGCCAGCAGGCGGGAGGGGGGATGGAACACTGAAGCTTTCTTT
CASRREGGWNTEAFF
>TRBV7-6|TRBJ1-3|.|TRBD1
TGTGCCAGCAGCCTCTCTGACAGGGCTGGAAACACCATATATTTT
CASSLSDRAGNTIYF
>TRBV6-1|TRBJ1-5|once|.
TGTGCCAGCAGTGAAGCCGGTAATAGCAATCAGCCCCAGCATTTT
CASSEAGNSNQPQHF
>TRBV5-1|TRBJ2-5|.|.
TGCGCCAGCAGCTTGGTGCGGAGCCAAGAGACCCAGTACTTC
CASSLVRSQETQYF
>TRBV7-7|TRBJ2-1|.|TRBD2
TGTGCCAGCAGCTTGGGACTAGCGAATGAGCAGTTCTTC
CASSLGLANEQFF
>TRBV10-3|TRBJ2-7|.|.
TGTGTCATCAGTGAAATGCGGGATTCCCGCGAGCAGTACTTC
CVISEMRDSREQYF
>TRBV9|TRBJ2-7|.|.
TGTGCCAGCAGCCCACAGCAGGGGAGTTACGAGCAGTACTTC
CASSPQQGSYEQYF